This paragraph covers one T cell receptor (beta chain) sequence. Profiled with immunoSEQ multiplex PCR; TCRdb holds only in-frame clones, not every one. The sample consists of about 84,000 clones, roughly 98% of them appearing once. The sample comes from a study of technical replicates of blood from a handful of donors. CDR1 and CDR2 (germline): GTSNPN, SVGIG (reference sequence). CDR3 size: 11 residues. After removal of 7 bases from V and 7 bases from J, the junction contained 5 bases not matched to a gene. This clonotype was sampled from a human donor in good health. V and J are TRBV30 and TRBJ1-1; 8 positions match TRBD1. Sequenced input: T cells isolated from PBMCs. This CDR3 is CAYDRGSEAFF. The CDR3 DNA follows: TGTGCCTACGACAGGGGTAGTGAAGCTTTCTTT.